These 24 T cell receptor beta chains originate from one sample sequenced in a study of blood T cell repertoires in COVID-19. TCRdb keeps only in-frame clones here, not all; method: immunoSEQ multiplex PCR. This sample yields about 220,000 clones, of which 84% are seen a single time; 6.8% belongs to the top ten. The sequenced sample was PBMCs or T cells enriched from blood (not recorded which). Receptor source: a woman in her thirties or forties who had recovered from COVID-19.

V is TRBV19 and J is TRBJ1-3; D is undetermined. This CDR3 has 11 residues. The germline V gene has CDR1 LNHDA and CDR2 SQIVND (reference sequence). CDR3: CGTAGRNTIYF. The CDR3, as DNA: TGTGGAACCGCGGGCAGGAACACCATATATTTT. Complete variable domain (other parts from reference TRBV19 and TRBJ1-3): DGGITQSPKYLFRKEGQNVTLSCEQNLNHDAMYWYRQDPGQGLRLIYYSQIVNDFQKGDIAEGYSVSREKKESFPLTVTSAQKNPTAFYLCGTAGRNTIYFGEGSWLTVV.

The V call is TRBV27, the J call TRBJ1-4, with 8 bases matching TRBD1. Trimming took 6 bases from V and 7 from J; bases not matched to a gene: 10. CDR1 and CDR2 from the germline V gene are MNHEY and SMNVEV (reference sequence). This CDR3 is 15 amino acids long. CDR3 residues: CASRGDGTGGEKLFF. CDR3 in DNA: TGTGCCAGCAGGGGGGATGGTACAGGGGGTGAAAAACTGTTTTTT. The full variable domain, with the rest looked up from reference TRBV27 and TRBJ1-4, is EAQVTQNPRYLITVTGKKLTVTCSQNMNHEYMSWYRQDPGLGLRQIYYSMNVEVTDKGDVPEGYKVSRKEKRNFPLILESPSPNQTSLYFCASRGDGTGGEKLFFGSGTQLSVL.

The rearrangement links TRBV19 to TRBJ2-7; TRBD1 aligns across 8 bases. Losses at the gene ends were 3 bases for V and 5 bases for J; bases not matched to a gene: 9. Per the germline V gene, CDR1 is LNHDA and CDR2 is SQIVND (reference sequence). The CDR3 loop spans 15 amino acids. DNA of the CDR3: TGTGCCAGTAGTATCGGACAGGGATGGAAAGACGAGCAGTACTTC. It codes for CASSIGQGWKDEQYF.

V and J are TRBV9 and TRBJ2-1; 9 bases line up with TRBD1. Germline CDR1 SGDLS, CDR2 YYNGEE. Losses at the gene ends were 0 bases for V and 2 bases for J; bases not matched to a gene: 3. CDR3 length: 16 residues. For the CDR3, the DNA is TGTGCCAGCAGCGTAGGAGGGACAGGGACCTACAATGAGCAGTTCTTC. Residues: CASSVGGTGTYNEQFF.

This clone came up once. The chain recombines TRBV6-1 with TRBJ2-1, with 13 bases identical to TRBD2. Trimming took 3 bases from V and 8 from J; bases not matched to a gene: 10. CDR3 length equals 17 residues. CDR1 is MNHNS and CDR2 is SASEGT in the germline V gene. CDR3 bases: TGTGCCAGCAGTGATACAACTAGCGGGAGGGTTTCCTATGAGCAGTTCTTC. It codes for CASSDTTSGRVSYEQFF.

This chain connects TRBV9 to TRBJ2-7; 14 nucleotides match TRBD2. In germline, CDR1 is SGDLS, CDR2 YYNGEE. Trimming removed 2 bases from V and 7 bases from J; junction bases left unmatched: 5. The CDR3 is made up of 15 amino acids. The CDR3 sequence: CASSVTSGRADEQYF. The CDR3 DNA reads as TGTGCCAGCAGCGTGACTAGCGGGAGGGCCGATGAGCAGTACTTC. Based on the CDR3 plus reference TRBV9 and TRBJ2-7, the full variable domain is DSGVTQTPKHLITATGQRVTLRCSPRSGDLSVYWYQQSLDQGLQFLIQYYNGEERAKGNILERFSAQQFPDLHSELNLSSLELGDSALYFCASSVTSGRADEQYFGPGTRLTVT.

This clone was recorded once. CDR3 nucleotides: TGTGCCAGCAGCTTAGGTAGAGAAGAAGCTTTCTTT. Protein: CASSLGREEAFF. V usage is TRBV7-9 and J usage is TRBJ1-1; D gene ambiguous. Germline values: CDR1 SEHNR, CDR2 FQNEAQ (reference sequence). CDR3 size: 12 residues. V was pared by 1 base and J by 8 bases, with 8 bases between.

V usage is TRBV5-1 and J usage is TRBJ2-3; 14 bases agree with TRBD2. The V segment lost 3 bases and the J segment 1 base; nucleotides outside the gene matches: 7. This CDR3 comprises 18 residues. Germline CDR1 SGHRS, CDR2 YFSETQ. The CDR3 DNA follows: TGCGCCAGCAGCTCCGGGACTAGCGGGAGTGTCCGCACAGATACGCAGTATTTT. Translated, it gives CASSSGTSGSVRTDTQYF.

This chain uses TRBV19 with TRBJ1-1, with 7 bases aligning to TRBD1. This CDR3 comprises 14 residues. The germline V gene has CDR1 LNHDA and CDR2 SQIVND (reference sequence). With V trimmed by 7 bases and J by 1 base, 6 bases remained unmatched. CDR3 bases: TGTGCCAGTATCGAGGACAGGACGAACACTGAAGCTTTCTTT. Translating gives CASIEDRTNTEAFF.

The gene calls are TRBV7-2 and TRBJ2-4, with 9 bases that match TRBD2. Germline lookup yields CDR1 SGHTA and CDR2 FQGNSA. This CDR3 has 14 amino acids. After removal of 4 bases from V and 6 bases from J, the junction contained 4 bases not matched to a gene. CDR3 sequence: CASSSLAGGNIQYF. The CDR3 bases are TGTGCCAGCAGCTCACTAGCGGGTGGAAACATTCAGTACTTC.

The chain has TRBV7-8 and TRBJ2-3; the D gene is possibly TRBD2 (6 bases). The CDR3 totals 14 residues. V shed 3 bases and J shed 5 bases, with 12 bases lying between them. The V gene's germline CDR1 is SGHVS and CDR2 FQNEAQ. CDR3 in amino acids: CASSFSSDVDTQYF. The CDR3 DNA sequence: TGTGCCAGCAGCTTTTCTAGCGATGTAGATACGCAGTATTTT.

Only a few counts were recorded for this clone. The rearrangement uses TRBV11-2 and TRBJ1-1; D may be TRBD1 (5 bases). V lost 4 bases, J lost 0 bases, and 12 bases lay in between. There are 15 residues in the CDR3. CDR1 and CDR2 (germline): SGHAT, FQNNGV. DNA of the CDR3: TGTGCCAGCAGCTCGGACACCCCCCTGAACACTGAAGCTTTCTTT. Protein: CASSSDTPLNTEAFF.

The rearrangement links TRBV6-5 to TRBJ1-5, with D tentatively TRBD1 (6 bases). Between the trimmed V and J ends, which lost 6 bases and 8 bases, there was a span of 14 bases. Per the germline V gene, CDR1 is MNHEY and CDR2 is SVGAGI. The CDR3 has 13 residues. CDR3 bases: TGTGCCAGCAGACGACAGGTTTCTGAGCCCCAGCATTTT. Translating gives CASRRQVSEPQHF.

V is TRBV6-6 and J is TRBJ1-2; 10 bases are shared with TRBD1. The CDR3 is 15 amino acids. V dropped 5 bases and J dropped 4; count of bases not matched to a gene: 7. CDR1 is MNHNY and CDR2 is SVGAGI in the germline V gene (reference sequence). This CDR3 is CASSSPGQGSYGYTF. CDR3 coding DNA: TGTGCCAGCAGTAGCCCGGGACAGGGGTCCTATGGCTACACCTTC.

This rearrangement joins TRBV18 to TRBJ2-3; D gene ambiguous. The CDR3 sequence is 13 residues long. V lost 1 base to trimming and J lost 5 bases, with 7 bases between them. Germline CDR1 is KGHSH and CDR2 is LQKENI. The CDR3 reads CASSPRSVDTQYF. For the CDR3, the DNA is TGTGCCAGCTCACCACGGTCGGTAGATACGCAGTATTTT.

This clone was detected a few times. The J gene is TRBJ1-2, the V gene TRBV18; D gene unclear. Trimming removed 6 bases from V and 0 bases from J, with 11 bases in between. The germline V gene has CDR1 KGHSH and CDR2 LQKENI. The CDR3 sequence is 14 residues long. The CDR3: CASSPDGANYGYTF. In nucleotides, the CDR3 is TGTGCCAGCTCCCCAGACGGAGCTAACTATGGCTACACCTTC.

The chain is built from TRBV5-1 and TRBJ2-1; D not resolved. This CDR3 comprises 15 residues. The germline V and J ends were trimmed by 4 bases and 10 bases, with 21 bases remaining between them. The germline V gene has CDR1 SGHRS and CDR2 YFSETQ. CDR3 in DNA: TGCGCCAGCAGCCTCCGGCCAAACATAGCAACGGAGCAGTTCTTC. Amino acids: CASSLRPNIATEQFF.

A few counts support this clone. The chain carries TRBV7-2 and TRBJ2-3; TRBD2 agrees at 7 bases. The CDR3 has 13 residues. Germline V gene data show CDR1 as SGHTA and CDR2 as FQGNSA. V trimming: 7 bases; J trimming: 4 bases; junction bases outside the gene matches: 5. The CDR3 DNA follows: TGTGCCAGCACCGAAGGGAGGGCAGATACGCAGTATTTT. This codes for CASTEGRADTQYF. The full variable domain, with the rest looked up from reference TRBV7-2 and TRBJ2-3, is GAGVSQSPSNKVTEKGKDVELRCDPISGHTALYWYRQSLGQGLEFLIYFQGNSAPDKSGLPSDRFSAERTGGSVSTLTIQRTQQEDSAVYLCASTEGRADTQYFGPGTRLTVL.

V usage is TRBV29-1 and J usage is TRBJ2-7; D perhaps matches TRBD1 (6 bases). CDR1 and CDR2 from the germline V gene are SQVTM and ANQGSEA. Trimming removed 6 bases at V and 0 bases at J, with 15 bases between. The CDR3 loop spans 14 amino acids. The chain's CDR3 is CSVPGEPNSYEQYF. CDR3 nucleotides: TGCAGCGTCCCAGGGGAACCGAACTCCTACGAGCAGTACTTC.

This sequence joins TRBV2 and TRBJ2-3; D gene unclear. CDR1 and CDR2 from the germline V gene are SNHLY and FYNNEI. Trimming took 0 bases from V and 2 from J, leaving 3 bases between them. The CDR3 runs to 13 residues. The CDR3 protein is CASSEAYTDTQYF. The CDR3 DNA follows: TGTGCCAGCAGTGAAGCCTACACAGATACGCAGTATTTT.

The CDR3 DNA reads as TGTGCCAGCAGTTATTATGTGCCCACCCGGGGGTGGACCCAGTACTTC. Translation gives CASSYYVPTRGWTQYF. The chain is built from TRBV6-5 and TRBJ2-5, with D perhaps TRBD2 (6 bases). This CDR3 region has 16 residues. Trimming stripped 3 bases from V and 7 bases from J, with 21 bases between. Looked up from germline, CDR1 is MNHEY and CDR2 is SVGAGI.

The CDR3 DNA is TGTGCCAGCAGTTACGGTACAGGACCTAGCACAGATACGCAGTATTTT. Translation gives CASSYGTGPSTDTQYF. The genes are TRBV6-5 and TRBJ2-3, with D possibly TRBD1 on 5 matching bases. The germline V gene has CDR1 MNHEY and CDR2 SVGAGI. The CDR3 covers 16 residues. V shed 2 bases and J shed 0 bases, with 12 bases lying between them.

This clone was observed a few times. In the same sample, other DNA sequences code for this CDR3. CDR3 sequence reads: CASSLEGGNQPQHF. The CDR3 bases are TGCGCCAGCAGCTTGGAGGGCGGGAATCAGCCCCAGCATTTT. This sequence joins TRBV5-1 and TRBJ1-5; D gene unclear. The CDR3 sequence is 14 residues long. V gave up 0 bases and J gave up 4 bases, with 8 bases separating them. Per the germline V gene, CDR1 is SGHRS and CDR2 is YFSETQ.

This clone was seen only once. The J gene is TRBJ2-7, the V gene TRBV10-1, with D maybe TRBD1 (5 bases). Germline assignment: CDR1 WNHNN and CDR2 SYGVQD (reference sequence). The CDR3 sequence is 12 residues long. V gave up 8 bases and J gave up 3 bases, with 11 bases separating them. CDR3 region: CASDAGYYEQYF. The DNA for the CDR3 is TGCGCCAGCGACGCAGGGTACTACGAGCAGTACTTC.